The 11 T cell receptor beta chains below were found in one sample sequenced in a study of type 1 and type 2 diabetes patients listed by TCRdb under 2016. The instrument was an Illumina MiSeq. Genomic DNA from sorted T cell subsets was used as template for TCRbeta CDR3 amplification. The TCRbeta CDR3 region was amplified by multiplex PCR with 30 forward and 13 reverse primers. TCRdb reanalyzed the raw reads on its own, using fastp at Q25 for trimming and MiXCR for clone calling, and kept in-frame beta chains. Every CDR3 protein is listed once, alongside the most common genes and DNA of its rows. The table for this sample lists a few hundred thousand distinct CDR3 sequences; roughly 50% of them were counted only once. Roughly 15% of the sample is taken by the ten largest. The specimen sequenced was peripheral blood mononuclear cells (PBMCs). These receptors were collected from a man aged 18 to 30 with type 2 diabetes.

This clonotype was seen ten or more times. This chain links TRBV10-3 with TRBJ1-1, with D possibly TRBD1 on 5 matching bases. The CDR3 has 15 residues. Looked up from germline, CDR1 is ENHRY and CDR2 is SYGVKD. V lost 5 bases, J lost 0 bases, and 13 bases lay in between. The CDR3 sequence: CAISQTAFMNTEAFF. The CDR3 DNA reads TGTGCCATCAGTCAGACAGCCTTTATGAACACTGAAGCTTTCTTT.

The chain joins TRBV5-1 to TRBJ2-5; TRBD2 matches at 11 bases. V lost 1 base, J lost 5 bases, and 10 bases stayed unmatched. CDR1 is SGHRS and CDR2 is YFSETQ in the germline V gene. CDR3 length equals 17 residues. The CDR3 DNA sequence: TGCGCCAGCAGCTTGTCACTAGCGGGAGACGGGTTTGAGACCCAGTACTTC. This sequence encodes CASSLSLAGDGFETQYF.

This clonotype showed up just once. V usage is TRBV6-6 and J usage is TRBJ1-1, with D perhaps TRBD1 (5 bases). V was trimmed by 4 bases and J by 4 bases, leaving 13 bases between them. Germline V gives CDR1 MNHNY, CDR2 SVGAGI (reference sequence). The CDR3 spans 14 residues. This CDR3 is CASSLLDSGTEAFF. As DNA, the CDR3 is TGTGCCAGCAGTTTACTAGACAGTGGCACTGAAGCTTTCTTT.

About this clonotype itself: Mismatch with germline at one junction end may stem from a read error. This sequence joins TRBV13 and TRBJ2-4, with TRBD1 matching 7 bases. Germline V gives CDR1 PRHDT, CDR2 FYEKMQ (reference sequence). The CDR3 totals 13 residues. The CDR3 reads CASSQNRGNIQYF. The CDR3 DNA follows: TGCGCCAGCAGCCAAAACAGGGGAAACATTCAGTACTTC.

This clonotype appeared a few times. The genes are TRBV2 and TRBJ2-5; no firm D call. Trimming took off 2 bases at V and 5 bases at J, with 9 bases between the two ends. CDR1 is SNHLY and CDR2 is FYNNEI in the germline V gene. The CDR3 has 13 amino acids. The CDR3 here is CASSERAPETQYF. CDR3 coding DNA: TGTGCCAGCAGTGAAAGAGCACCGGAGACCCAGTACTTC.

This clonotype was detected only a few times. For the CDR3, the DNA is TGCAGTGCGGTACTGGATGAGCAGTTCTTC. Amino acids: CSAVLDEQFF. V is TRBV20-1 and J is TRBJ2-1, with D uncertain. This CDR3 has 10 amino acids. The germline V gene has CDR1 DFQATT and CDR2 SNEGSKA (reference sequence). V lost 6 bases to trimming and J lost 8 bases, with 8 bases between them.

The J gene is TRBJ2-1, the V gene TRBV28; 10 bases align to TRBD2. The V and J ends lost 2 bases and 6 bases, in that order; junction bases with no gene match: 4. CDR3 length: 15 residues. Germline V gives CDR1 MDHEN, CDR2 SYDVKM. CDR3 residues: CASSLEASGSNEQFF. The CDR3 nucleotides are TGTGCCAGCAGTTTAGAGGCTAGCGGGAGCAATGAGCAGTTCTTC.

The J gene is TRBJ2-7, the V gene TRBV6-1, with D perhaps matching TRBD1 (6 bases). The germline V gene has CDR1 MNHNS and CDR2 SASEGT. V lost 1 base to trimming and J lost 1 base, with 8 bases between them. This CDR3 is 14 amino acids long. CDR3 region: CASSEVDSSYEQYF. The CDR3 DNA reads as TGTGCCAGCAGTGAAGTGGACAGTTCCTACGAGCAGTACTTC.

The J gene is TRBJ2-7, the V gene TRBV29-1; D might be TRBD1 (6 bases). Looked up from germline, CDR1 is SQVTM and CDR2 is ANQGSEA. The CDR3 runs to 12 residues. V shed 7 bases and J shed 0 bases, with 10 bases lying between them. This CDR3 is CSGVQGSYEQYF. The CDR3 DNA reads TGCAGCGGTGTACAGGGCTCCTACGAGCAGTACTTC.

The chain is built from TRBV27 and TRBJ1-1, with no clear D. Per the germline V gene, CDR1 is MNHEY and CDR2 is SMNVEV (reference sequence). Trimming cost V 5 bases and J 1 base, with 11 bases left between them. This CDR3 is 14 amino acids long. The CDR3: CASSTRLSNTEAFF. DNA for the CDR3: TGTGCCAGCAGTACTCGCTTGTCGAACACTGAAGCTTTCTTT.

This clonotype was seen a few times. The chain joins TRBV29-1 to TRBJ2-2; 8 bases fit TRBD1. Germline trimming cut 5 bases from V and 0 bases from J; bases unmatched to any gene: 2. CDR3 length: 14 amino acids. Germline V gives CDR1 SQVTM, CDR2 ANQGSEA. The CDR3 is CSVPGGANTGELFF. CDR3 nucleotides: TGCAGCGTTCCAGGGGGCGCGAACACCGGGGAGCTGTTTTTT.